This is a list of T cell receptor beta chains from one sample in a study of T cell responses to AZD1222 COVID-19 vaccine. The data were produced by immunoSEQ multiplex PCR, yet TCRdb's version contains in-frame clones alone and is incomplete. The table has some 280,000 clones, around 93% seen once. This specimen consisted of peripheral blood, obtained 28 days after the second AZD1222 dose. The receptors originated from an adult who received the AZD1222 COVID-19 vaccine. The CDR3 runs from the conserved cysteine through the conserved F or W. A D gene is named only where the DNA matches it firmly. Size values are once, few and many counts, or a class for expanded clones, and some rows have none.

clone_size	d_call	v_call	j_call	cdr3_nt	cdr3_aa
NA	TRBD1	TRBV15	TRBJ2-1	TGTGCCACCAGCGGACAGGGCTCCAATGAGCAGTTCTTC	CATSGQGSNEQFF
NA	NA	TRBV5-1	TRBJ2-1	TGCGCCAGCGGGGGACAAATTTACAATGAGCAGTTCTTC	CASGGQIYNEQFF
once	NA	TRBV29-1	TRBJ2-1	TGCAGCGCTGGGACATACTACAATGAGCAGTTCTTC	CSAGTYYNEQFF
once	NA	TRBV11-1	TRBJ1-6	TGTGCCAGCACCCCGGGACGAAAAACACCCCTCCACTTT	CASTPGRKTPLHF
once	NA	TRBV1	TRBJ2-2	TGCACCAGCAGCCGTGCCAGGGACAGCTACACCGGGGAGCTGTTTTTT	CTSSRARDSYTGELFF
NA	NA	TRBV27	TRBJ1-4	TGTGCCCCCCCGGGACAAGGGAAGAAGGCAACTAATGAAAAACTGTTTTTT	CAPPGQGKKATNEKLFF
NA	NA	TRBV7-8	TRBJ1-2	TGTGCCAGCAGCTTAGGGGGGCGGAATAACTATGGCTACACCTTC	CASSLGGRNNYGYTF
NA	NA	TRBV20-1	TRBJ1-1	TGCAGTGCTAGTTTGAACACTGAAGCTTTCTTT	CSASLNTEAFF
NA	NA	TRBV5-1	TRBJ1-1	TGCGCCAGCAGCTTGGAGGCAGGGCGGGGGACTGAAGCTTTCTTT	CASSLEAGRGTEAFF
NA	TRBD1	TRBV18	TRBJ2-2	TGTGCCAGCTCACCACCGACAGGGGAGACCGGGGAGCTGTTTTTT	CASSPPTGETGELFF
NA	NA	TRBV28	TRBJ1-4	TGTGCCAGCAGTTTATGGGCCCAGGGGAATGAAAAACTGTTTTTT	CASSLWAQGNEKLFF
once	NA	TRBV7-9	TRBJ1-2	TGTGCCAGCAGCCACCCGGGCGGAACCTATGGCTACACCTTC	CASSHPGGTYGYTF
NA	NA	TRBV28	TRBJ2-3	TGTGCCAGCAACCCGAACACAGATACGCAGTATTTT	CASNPNTDTQYF
NA	TRBD2	TRBV3-1/TRBV3-2	TRBJ2-4	TGTGCCAGCAGCCAAGATCTGGCTAGCGGGGGTGGCATTCAGTACTTC	CASSQDLASGGGIQYF
NA	NA	TRBV2	TRBJ2-7	TGTGCCAGCAGTGAAAAGTCCCCAGGCGAGTTGTACGAGCAGTACTTC	CASSEKSPGELYEQYF
NA	NA	TRBV7-2	TRBJ2-7	TGTGCCAGCAGCTTAGCGGGGCTCTCCTACGAGCAGTACTTC	CASSLAGLSYEQYF
NA	TRBD1	TRBV5-1	TRBJ1-1	TGCGCCAGCAGCTTGGGACAGGGATTGAACACTGAAGCTTTCTTT	CASSLGQGLNTEAFF
NA	NA	TRBV5-6	TRBJ1-6	TGTGCCAGCAGCTTGTCTAGCTCCTATAATTCACCCCTCCACTTT	CASSLSSSYNSPLHF
NA	TRBD2	TRBV10-3	TRBJ2-1	TGTGCCATCAGTGGCCCGACTAGCGGGAGAGGGGATGAGCAGTTCTTC	CAISGPTSGRGDEQFF
NA	NA	TRBV7-9	TRBJ1-1	TGTGCCAGCAGCCTACGGGGTTCCATGAACACTGAAGCTTTCTTT	CASSLRGSMNTEAFF
NA	TRBD1	TRBV5-1	TRBJ2-7	TGCGCCAGCAGCTCGGACAGGCTGTACTACGAGCAGTACTTC	CASSSDRLYYEQYF
many	NA	TRBV27	TRBJ2-1	TGTGCCAGCAGACCCGGTGGGGTCAACAATGAGCAGTTCTTC	CASRPGGVNNEQFF